These 24 T cell receptor beta chains originate from one sample sequenced in a study of CD8 T cells in Susac syndrome. Random hexamers served to reverse transcribe roughly 0.45 to 1 ug RNA. MiXCR, applied by TCRdb to the immunoSEQ multiplex PCR reads, yields one record per CDR3 protein. Of approximately 180,000 distinct CDR3 sequences in the sample, approximately 96% were seen once. The sample was CD4+ T cells from PBMCs. The receptors were sampled from a human donor with multiple sclerosis.

The chain employs TRBV20-1 and TRBJ2-4; 13 bases are a match to TRBD2. The V gene's germline CDR1 is DFQATT and CDR2 SNEGSKA (reference sequence). V trimming: 4 bases; J trimming: 13 bases; junction bases outside the gene matches: 4. This CDR3 region has 12 residues. CDR3 sequence: CSANPGLAGQYF. CDR3 sequence (DNA): TGCAGTGCTAACCCGGGACTAGCGGGACAGTACTTC.

The chain recombines TRBV11-3 with TRBJ2-7, with D uncertain. The CDR3 spans 13 residues. The V gene lost 2 bases and the J gene lost 5 bases, with 10 bases spanning the gap. The germline gives CDR1 SGHNT, CDR2 YENEEA. The CDR3 DNA sequence: TGTGCCAGCAGCTTAATAGGTAGACACGAGCAGTACTTC. Its protein is CASSLIGRHEQYF.

The rearrangement links TRBV27 to TRBJ1-2; D may be TRBD1 (5 bases). CDR1 and CDR2 (germline): MNHEY, SMNVEV (reference sequence). The CDR3 covers 13 residues. Trimming cost V 7 bases and J 7 bases, with 16 bases left between them. CDR3 residues: CASTDYVGAGYTF. Here the CDR3 DNA reads TGTGCCAGCACAGATTATGTAGGGGCTGGCTACACCTTC.

This chain uses TRBV11-2 with TRBJ1-2, with TRBD1 identical over 10 bases. The CDR3 totals 16 residues. Germline V CDR1 and CDR2: SGHAT, FQNNGV. Unmatched junction bases numbered 7, after V lost 4 bases and J lost 2 bases. The CDR3 DNA follows: TGTGCCAGCAGCTCCGGGACAGGGGAGAGGAACTATGGCTACACCTTC. Translation gives CASSSGTGERNYGYTF.

The chain links TRBV5-6 to TRBJ1-6, with D hard to call. This CDR3 contains 15 residues. Deletions cut 2 bases from V and 3 bases from J, with 9 bases between. Per the germline V gene, CDR1 is SGHDT and CDR2 is YYEEEE. Written as DNA, the CDR3 is TGTGCCAGCAGCTTAGTCGGGAGCTATAATTCACCCCTCCACTTT. It encodes CASSLVGSYNSPLHF.

V and J are TRBV6-6 and TRBJ2-5; D is uncertain. The ends were cut back, 6 bases at V and 5 bases at J, with 19 bases in the middle. The CDR3 has 15 residues. Germline V gene sequence: CDR1 MNHNY, CDR2 SVGAGI (reference sequence). The DNA for the CDR3 is TGTGCCAGCAGCCTACGGTCCCGTTGGGCTGAGACCCAGTACTTC. Translation gives CASSLRSRWAETQYF.

This chain joins TRBV11-1 and TRBJ2-1; perhaps TRBD2 as D (6 bases). With 5 bases removed from V and 10 bases from J, the gap between germline ends came to 24 bases. The CDR3 is 16 residues long. Germline lookup yields CDR1 SGHAT and CDR2 FQDESV (reference sequence). Here the CDR3 reads CASSKRLVLQSNEQFF. CDR3 DNA sequence: TGTGCCAGCAGCAAACGACTAGTCCTACAATCCAACGAGCAGTTCTTC.

This rearrangement joins TRBV27 to TRBJ1-6; 8 nucleotides match TRBD1. The CDR3 has 16 amino acids. The germline V gene encodes CDR1 MNHEY and CDR2 SMNVEV (reference sequence). With 5 bases clipped from V and 0 bases from J, the junction kept 3 bases outside the gene matches. The CDR3 loop is CASSRTGSSYNSPLHF. The CDR3 DNA reads as TGTGCCAGCAGTAGGACAGGGAGCTCCTATAATTCACCCCTCCACTTT.

The chain carries TRBV7-9 and TRBJ1-6; D remains unclear. This CDR3 has 15 residues. Germline assignment: CDR1 SEHNR and CDR2 FQNEAQ (reference sequence). Trimming took 3 bases from V and 0 from J, leaving 6 bases between them. The CDR3 sequence is CASSFGSSYNSPLHF. The CDR3 nucleotides are TGTGCCAGCAGCTTTGGGAGCTCCTATAATTCACCCCTCCACTTT.

V is TRBV7-2 and J is TRBJ1-4; 8 nucleotides line up with TRBD1. There are 15 residues in the CDR3. Losses at the gene ends were 0 bases for V and 8 bases for J; bases not matched to a gene: 5. Germline assignment: CDR1 SGHTA and CDR2 FQGNSA. In nucleotides, the CDR3 is TGTGCCAGCAGCTTAGCTGGACAGGGCAGCGAAAAACTGTTTTTT. It yields the protein CASSLAGQGSEKLFF.

The rearrangement links TRBV2 to TRBJ2-3; D not resolved. The germline V gene encodes CDR1 SNHLY and CDR2 FYNNEI. CDR3 length: 11 residues. Trimming cost V 7 bases and J 7 bases, with 9 bases left between them. The CDR3 is CASTLGNTQYF. The CDR3 DNA sequence: TGTGCCAGCACCCTGGGGAATACGCAGTATTTT.

The CDR3 nucleotides are TGTGCCAGCAGGAGGACAGGGGTCGGGGATGAGCAGTTCTTC. It specifies CASRRTGVGDEQFF. V is TRBV2 and J is TRBJ2-1; 9 nucleotides line up with TRBD1. Germline values: CDR1 SNHLY, CDR2 FYNNEI. The V segment lost 6 bases and the J segment 8 bases; nucleotides outside the gene matches: 8. The CDR3 totals 14 residues.

V usage is TRBV30 and J usage is TRBJ2-1, with 7 bases lining up with TRBD1. This CDR3 has 15 residues. Germline V lookup: CDR1 GTSNPN, CDR2 SVGIG (reference sequence). J gave up 0 bases and V 4 bases, and 6 bases lay outside the gene matches. The CDR3 region has the DNA TGTGCCTGGATCAGGGGGACCAGCTCCTACAATGAGCAGTTCTTC. Translating gives CAWIRGTSSYNEQFF.

This chain uses TRBV4-1 with TRBJ1-2; D gene uncertain. The CDR3 length is 15 residues. Germline V gene lookup returns CDR1 MGHRA and CDR2 YSYEKL. Trimming removed 1 base at V and 2 bases at J, with 11 bases between. This CDR3 reads CASSQAATLNYGYTF. Written as DNA, the CDR3 is TGCGCCAGCAGCCAAGCAGCGACCTTAAACTATGGCTACACCTTC.

This chain connects TRBV7-9 to TRBJ1-2; D not certain. The V end lost 5 bases, the J end lost 4 bases, and 11 bases lay between the germline ends. The germline V gene encodes CDR1 SEHNR and CDR2 FQNEAQ (reference sequence). The CDR3 has 13 amino acids. The CDR3 here is CASSPTVTYGYTF. In nucleotides, the CDR3 is TGTGCCAGCAGCCCCACAGTGACCTATGGCTACACCTTC.

V and J are TRBV20-1 and TRBJ1-1; D is undetermined. V lost 3 bases, J lost 4 bases, and 12 bases lay in between. This CDR3 has 13 amino acids. Germline lookup yields CDR1 DFQATT and CDR2 SNEGSKA (reference sequence). The DNA of the CDR3 is TGCAGTGCTAGTCGGGGAGTCCTCACTGAAGCTTTCTTT. This codes for CSASRGVLTEAFF.

The gene calls are TRBV20-1 and TRBJ2-7; D might be TRBD1 (7 bases). The length of the CDR3 is 13 residues. Between the trimmed V and J ends, which lost 4 bases and 2 bases, there was a span of 12 bases. Germline V gene data show CDR1 as DFQATT and CDR2 as SNEGSKA (reference sequence). The CDR3 loop is CSAIQGGTYEQYF. Here the CDR3 DNA reads TGCAGTGCTATCCAGGGGGGCACCTACGAGCAGTACTTC.

The V and J genes are TRBV11-3 and TRBJ2-5; D not resolved. The germline gives CDR1 SGHNT, CDR2 YENEEA. This CDR3 has 15 amino acids. The V and J ends lost 3 bases and 0 bases respectively, with 11 bases between them. The CDR3 spells CASSFWSDYQETQYF. The CDR3 DNA follows: TGTGCCAGCAGCTTCTGGTCAGATTACCAAGAGACCCAGTACTTC.

V and J are TRBV15 and TRBJ2-3; a possible D gene is TRBD2 (5 bases). The CDR3 spans 14 residues. Trimming took 1 base from V and 3 from J, leaving 8 bases between them. Germline V gene data show CDR1 as LNHNV and CDR2 as YYDKDF (reference sequence). Here the CDR3 DNA reads TGTGCCACCAGCAGAGGTCAGCGGACAGATACGCAGTATTTT. Amino acid sequence: CATSRGQRTDTQYF. The entire variable domain, with the rest obtained from reference TRBV15 and TRBJ2-3, is as follows: DAMVIQNPRYQVTQFGKPVTLSCSQTLNHNVMYWYQQKSSQAPKLLFHYYDKDFNNEADTPDNFQSRRPNTSFCFLDIRSPGLGDTAMYLCATSRGQRTDTQYFGPGTRLTVL.

This chain links TRBV5-1 with TRBJ2-3; D is perhaps TRBD1 (6 bases). The germline CDR1 and CDR2 sequences are SGHRS and YFSETQ. V gave up 4 bases and J gave up 1 base, with 13 bases separating them. The CDR3 loop spans 15 amino acids. CDR3 region: CASSRDRPGTDTQYF. CDR3 coding DNA: TGCGCCAGCAGCCGAGACAGGCCCGGCACAGATACGCAGTATTTT.

The V and J genes are TRBV20-1 and TRBJ2-5; weak D call: TRBD1 (6 bases). From germline, CDR1 is DFQATT and CDR2 SNEGSKA (reference sequence). Between the trimmed V and J ends, which lost 4 bases and 1 base, there was a span of 7 bases. The CDR3 has 12 residues. In nucleotides, the CDR3 is TGCAGTGCTACAGGGGTCCAAGAGACCCAGTACTTC. Translation gives CSATGVQETQYF.

This chain links TRBV20-1 with TRBJ2-3; 7 bases agree with TRBD2. Trimming took 1 base from V and 0 from J; bases not matched to a gene: 1. The CDR3 consists of 14 residues. Germline CDR1 is DFQATT and CDR2 is SNEGSKA (reference sequence). The CDR3 nucleotides read TGCAGTGCTAGAGTGGGGGGGAGCACAGATACGCAGTATTTT. Translating it yields CSARVGGSTDTQYF.

This clonotype has only one observation. The V and J genes are TRBV7-2 and TRBJ2-3; D ambiguous. Germline V gene lookup returns CDR1 SGHTA and CDR2 FQGNSA. V was cut by 5 bases and J by 3 bases, with 12 bases left in between. The CDR3 covers 14 residues. CDR3 sequence (DNA): TGTGCCAGCAGCCTAACACCAGTAACAGATACGCAGTATTTT. Translated, it gives CASSLTPVTDTQYF.

The V call is TRBV7-2, the J call TRBJ1-2, with D maybe TRBD1 (5 bases). The length of the CDR3 is 14 residues. Germline V gene data show CDR1 as SGHTA and CDR2 as FQGNSA. The V end was cut by 6 bases, the J end by 2 bases, with 13 bases between. CDR3 DNA: TGTGCCAGCAGTCGAGTGACAGTGAACTATGGCTACACCTTC. Protein sequence: CASSRVTVNYGYTF.